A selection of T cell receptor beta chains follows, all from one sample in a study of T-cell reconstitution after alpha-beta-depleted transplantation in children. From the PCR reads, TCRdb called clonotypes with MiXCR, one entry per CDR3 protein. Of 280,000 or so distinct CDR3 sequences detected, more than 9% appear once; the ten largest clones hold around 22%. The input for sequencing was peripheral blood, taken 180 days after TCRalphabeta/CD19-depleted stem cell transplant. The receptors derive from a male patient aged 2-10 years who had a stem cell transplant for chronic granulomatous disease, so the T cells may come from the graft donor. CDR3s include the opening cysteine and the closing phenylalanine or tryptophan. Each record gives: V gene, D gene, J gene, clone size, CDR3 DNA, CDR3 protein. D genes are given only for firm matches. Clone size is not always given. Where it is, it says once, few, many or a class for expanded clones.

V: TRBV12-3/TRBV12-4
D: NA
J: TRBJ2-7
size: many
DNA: TGTGCCAGCAGTTCTTTCCCGGACAGCTACGAGCAGTACTTC
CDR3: CASSSFPDSYEQYF

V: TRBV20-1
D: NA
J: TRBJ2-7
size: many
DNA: TGCAGTGCTAGAGATCAATGGCGGAACAACGAGCAGTACTTC
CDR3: CSARDQWRNNEQYF

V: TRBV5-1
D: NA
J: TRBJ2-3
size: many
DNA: TGCGCCAGCAGCTTCGGGGTGCCCACAGATACGCAGTATTTT
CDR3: CASSFGVPTDTQYF

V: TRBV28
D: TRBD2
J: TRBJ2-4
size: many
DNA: TGTGCCAGCAGTTTCCCCTACCCGACTAGCGGTCTTGACAAAAACATTCAGTACTTC
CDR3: CASSFPYPTSGLDKNIQYF

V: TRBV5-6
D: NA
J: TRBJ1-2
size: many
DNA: TGTGCCAGCAGCCGGGGGGCAGTCCTTTATGGCTACACCTTC
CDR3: CASSRGAVLYGYTF

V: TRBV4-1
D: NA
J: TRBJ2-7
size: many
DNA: TGCGCCAGCAGCCAGGAGCTACACTCCTACGAGCAGTACTTC
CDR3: CASSQELHSYEQYF

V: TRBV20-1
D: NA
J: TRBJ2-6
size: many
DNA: TGCATCCGCTCTGGGGCCAACGTCCTGACTTTC
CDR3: CIRSGANVLTF

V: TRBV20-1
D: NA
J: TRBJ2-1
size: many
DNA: TGCAGTGCTAGAAAGGCCTCCTCCTACAATGAGCAGTTCTTC
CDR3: CSARKASSYNEQFF

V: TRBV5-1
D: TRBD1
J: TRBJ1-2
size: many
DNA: TGCGCCAGCAGCTTGGCCGGGACAGGGAATAATGGCTACACCTTC
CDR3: CASSLAGTGNNGYTF

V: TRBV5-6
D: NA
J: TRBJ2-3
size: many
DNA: TGTGCCAGCAGCTTGCGCGGGGTGTTTGCAGATACGCAGTATTTT
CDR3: CASSLRGVFADTQYF

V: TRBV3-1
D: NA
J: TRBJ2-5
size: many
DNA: TGTGCCAGCAGCCAAGATCAGATCCAGCCTCTAGGGACCCAGTACTTC
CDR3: CASSQDQIQPLGTQYF

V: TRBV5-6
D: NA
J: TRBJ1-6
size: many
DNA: TGTGCCAGCAGCTTGGCGAACTCCTATAATTCACCCCTCCACTTT
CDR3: CASSLANSYNSPLHF

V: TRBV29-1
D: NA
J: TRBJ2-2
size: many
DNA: TGCAGCGTCGAGTCTAGAACCGGGACCGGGGAGCTGTTTTTT
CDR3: CSVESRTGTGELFF

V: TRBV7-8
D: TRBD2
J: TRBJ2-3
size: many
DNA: TGTGCCAGCTGGGGGACTAGCGGGGAATCTAGCACAGATACGCAGTATTTT
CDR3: CASWGTSGESSTDTQYF

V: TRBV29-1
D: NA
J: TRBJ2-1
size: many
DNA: TGCAGCGTTGAAGATTATGCGGACTCAAGGAGTAATGAGCAGTTCTTC
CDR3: CSVEDYADSRSNEQFF

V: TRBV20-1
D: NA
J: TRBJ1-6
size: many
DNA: TGCAGTGCTAGAACCCAGGGGAACAATTCACCCCTCCACTTT
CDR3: CSARTQGNNSPLHF

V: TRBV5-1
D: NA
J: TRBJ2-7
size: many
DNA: TGCGCCAGCAGGGCCGGAACCTACGAGCAGTACTTC
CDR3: CASRAGTYEQYF

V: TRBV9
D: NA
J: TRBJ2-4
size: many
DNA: TGTGCCAGCAGCGTAGAGGGCTTGGGGCGGGACATTCAGTACTTC
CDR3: CASSVEGLGRDIQYF

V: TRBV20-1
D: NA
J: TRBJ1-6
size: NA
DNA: TGCAGTGCTATCGGGGGGGGGCGGAATTCACCCCTCCACTTT
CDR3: CSAIGGGRNSPLHF

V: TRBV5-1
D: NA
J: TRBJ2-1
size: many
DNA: TGCGCCAGCAGCTTGGTTAGAACCAATGAGCAGTTCTTC
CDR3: CASSLVRTNEQFF

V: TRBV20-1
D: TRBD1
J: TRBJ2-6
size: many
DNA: TGCAGTGCTCGGGCTACAGGGGGCGCTGGGGCCAACGTCCTGACTTTC
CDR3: CSARATGGAGANVLTF

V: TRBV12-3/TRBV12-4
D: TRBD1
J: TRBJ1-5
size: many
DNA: TGTGCCAGCAGTAGGACAGGGGGGGAAGTCGGGCAGCCCCAGCATTTT
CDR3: CASSRTGGEVGQPQHF

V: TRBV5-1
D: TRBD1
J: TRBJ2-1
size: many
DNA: TGCGCCAGCAGCTCCACGACAGGGAAAACCTCCTACAATGAGCAGTTCTTC
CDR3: CASSSTTGKTSYNEQFF

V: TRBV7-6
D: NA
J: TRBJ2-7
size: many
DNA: TGTGCCAGCAGCCCAGGACGGGACTTAAACTACGAGCAGTACTTC
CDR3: CASSPGRDLNYEQYF

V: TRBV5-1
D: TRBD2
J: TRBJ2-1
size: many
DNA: TGCGCCAGCAGCTTGCCGGGAGGGCCGGGGCTCAATGAGCAGTTCTTC
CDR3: CASSLPGGPGLNEQFF

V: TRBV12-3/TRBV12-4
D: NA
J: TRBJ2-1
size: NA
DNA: TGTGCCAGCAGTTTAGCTAGCGCCCTGTACAATGAGCAGTTCTTC
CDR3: CASSLASALYNEQFF

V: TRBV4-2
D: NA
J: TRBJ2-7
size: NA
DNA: TGTGCCAGCAGCATTCAGGGATCTCTCTACGAGCAGTACTTC
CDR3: CASSIQGSLYEQYF

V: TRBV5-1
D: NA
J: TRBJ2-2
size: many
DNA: TGCGCCAGCAGCTCCGAACCTCGCACCGGGGAGCTGTTTTTT
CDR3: CASSSEPRTGELFF

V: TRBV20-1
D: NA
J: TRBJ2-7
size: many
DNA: TGCAGTGCTAGAGAAGGTCAGGGATTTTACGAGCAGTACTTC
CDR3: CSAREGQGFYEQYF

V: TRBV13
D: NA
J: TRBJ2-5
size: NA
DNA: TGTGCCAGCAGCTTATCTTTCGGCAGGGAGATGAAAGAGACCCAGTACTTC
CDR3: CASSLSFGREMKETQYF

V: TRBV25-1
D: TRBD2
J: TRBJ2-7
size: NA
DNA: TGTGCCAGCAGTCCTAGCGGGACCCTATACGAGCAGCACTTC
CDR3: CASSPSGTLYEQHF